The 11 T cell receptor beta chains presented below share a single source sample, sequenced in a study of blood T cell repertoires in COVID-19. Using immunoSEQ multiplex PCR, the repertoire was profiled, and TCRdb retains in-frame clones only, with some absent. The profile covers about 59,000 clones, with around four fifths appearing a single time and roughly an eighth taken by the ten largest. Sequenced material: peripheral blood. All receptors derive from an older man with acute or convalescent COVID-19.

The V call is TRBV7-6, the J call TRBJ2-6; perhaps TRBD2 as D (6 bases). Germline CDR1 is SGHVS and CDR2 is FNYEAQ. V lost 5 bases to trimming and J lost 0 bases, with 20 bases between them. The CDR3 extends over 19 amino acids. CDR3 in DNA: TGTGCCAGCAGCCTGTACCAATCGGGGGTTAACTCTGGGGCCAACGTCCTGACTTTC. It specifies CASSLYQSGVNSGANVLTF.

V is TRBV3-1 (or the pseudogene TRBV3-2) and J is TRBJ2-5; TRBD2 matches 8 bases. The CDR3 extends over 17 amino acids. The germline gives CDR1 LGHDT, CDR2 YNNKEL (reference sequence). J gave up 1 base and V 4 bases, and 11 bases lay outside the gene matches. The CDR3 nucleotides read TGTGCCAGCAGCCCTTGGGAGACGGGGGGGTTCCAAGAGACCCAGTACTTC. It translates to CASSPWETGGFQETQYF.

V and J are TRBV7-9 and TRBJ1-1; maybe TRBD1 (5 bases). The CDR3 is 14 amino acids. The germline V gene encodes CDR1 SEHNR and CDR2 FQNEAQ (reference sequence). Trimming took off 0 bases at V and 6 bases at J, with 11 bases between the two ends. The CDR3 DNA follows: TGTGCCAGCAGCTTAGCGGGGCTTAGTGCTGAAGCTTTCTTT. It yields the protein CASSLAGLSAEAFF. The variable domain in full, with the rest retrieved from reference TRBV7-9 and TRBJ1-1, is DTGVSQNPRHKITKRGQNVTFRCDPISEHNRLYWYRQTLGQGPEFLTYFQNEAQLEKSRLLSDRFSAERPKGSFSTLEIQRTEQGDSAMYLCASSLAGLSAEAFFGQGTRLTVV.

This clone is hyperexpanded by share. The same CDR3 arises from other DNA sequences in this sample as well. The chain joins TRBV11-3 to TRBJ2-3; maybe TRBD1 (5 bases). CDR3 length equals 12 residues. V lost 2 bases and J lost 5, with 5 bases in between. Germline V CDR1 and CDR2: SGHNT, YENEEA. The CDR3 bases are TGTGCCAGCAGCTTACAGGGAGATACGCAGTATTTT. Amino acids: CASSLQGDTQYF.

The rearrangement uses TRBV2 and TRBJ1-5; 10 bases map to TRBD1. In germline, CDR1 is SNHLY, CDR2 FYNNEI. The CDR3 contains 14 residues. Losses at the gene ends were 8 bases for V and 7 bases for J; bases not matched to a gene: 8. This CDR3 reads CASWSGQGRQPQHF. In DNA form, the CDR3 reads TGTGCCAGCTGGTCGGGACAGGGGCGGCAGCCCCAGCATTTT.

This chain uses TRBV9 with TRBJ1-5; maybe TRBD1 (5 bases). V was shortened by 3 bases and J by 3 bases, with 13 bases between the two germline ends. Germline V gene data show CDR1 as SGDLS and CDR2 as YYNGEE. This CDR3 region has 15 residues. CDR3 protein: CASSGGTGLNQPQHF. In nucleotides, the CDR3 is TGTGCCAGCAGCGGGGGGACGGGACTCAATCAGCCCCAGCATTTT.

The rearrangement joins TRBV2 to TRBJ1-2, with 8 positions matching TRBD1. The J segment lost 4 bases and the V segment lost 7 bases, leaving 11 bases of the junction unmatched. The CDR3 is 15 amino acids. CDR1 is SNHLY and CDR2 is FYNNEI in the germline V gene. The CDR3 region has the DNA TGTGCCAGCATTCCCTCAGGGGGCTCTGGCTATGGCTACACCTTC. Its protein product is CASIPSGGSGYGYTF. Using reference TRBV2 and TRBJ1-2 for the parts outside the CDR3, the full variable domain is EPEVTQTPSHQVTQMGQEVILRCVPISNHLYFYWYRQILGQKVEFLVSFYNNEISEKSEIFDDQFSVERPDGSNFTLKIRSTKLEDSAMYFCASIPSGGSGYGYTFGSGTRLTVV.

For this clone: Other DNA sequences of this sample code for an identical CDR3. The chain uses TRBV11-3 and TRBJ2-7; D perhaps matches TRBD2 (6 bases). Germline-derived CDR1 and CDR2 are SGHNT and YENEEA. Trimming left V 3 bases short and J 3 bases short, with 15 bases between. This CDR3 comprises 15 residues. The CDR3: CASSLESGQGYEQYF. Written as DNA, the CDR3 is TGTGCCAGCAGCTTGGAGAGCGGGCAGGGCTACGAGCAGTACTTC.

This CDR3 reads CASSKGTGRTDTQYF. The CDR3 DNA sequence: TGTGCCAGCAGTAAAGGGACAGGGCGCACAGATACGCAGTATTTT. J is TRBJ2-3 and V is TRBV27; 9 nucleotides match TRBD1. This CDR3 is built from 15 residues. Germline values: CDR1 MNHEY, CDR2 SMNVEV (reference sequence). The V segment lost 5 bases and the J segment 1 base; nucleotides outside the gene matches: 4.

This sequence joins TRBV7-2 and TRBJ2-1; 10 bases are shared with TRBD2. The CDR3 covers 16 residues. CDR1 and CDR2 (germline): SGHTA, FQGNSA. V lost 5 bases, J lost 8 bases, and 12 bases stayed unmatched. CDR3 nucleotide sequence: TGTGCCAGCAGCAGCGGGGGAGCGGGAGGGATCTATGAGCAGTTCTTC. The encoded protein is CASSSGGAGGIYEQFF.

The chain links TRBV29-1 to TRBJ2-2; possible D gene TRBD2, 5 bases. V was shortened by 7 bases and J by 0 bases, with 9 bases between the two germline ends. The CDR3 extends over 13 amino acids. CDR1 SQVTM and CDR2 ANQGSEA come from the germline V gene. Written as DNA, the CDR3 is TGCAGCGCCCTCGGGGCGAACACCGGGGAGCTGTTTTTT. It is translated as CSALGANTGELFF.